This TCR beta chain was recovered during a study of CD8 T cells in Susac syndrome. Random hexamers served to reverse transcribe about 0.45 to 1 ug RNA. TCRdb re-called the immunoSEQ multiplex PCR reads with MiXCR, one entry per CDR3 protein. Of about 100,000 distinct CDR3 sequences listed, roughly 96% were seen once; the top ten hold 0.25% to 0.35%. The CDR3 sequence is 12 residues long. Per the germline V gene, CDR1 is SEHNR and CDR2 is FQNEAQ (reference sequence). V lost 5 bases, J lost 8 bases, and 12 bases lay in between. Sequencing was carried out using CD8+ T cells from PBMCs. The sequence was collected from a human donor with Susac syndrome. J is TRBJ1-1 and V is TRBV7-9; tentatively, D is TRBD1 (5 bases). The CDR3 DNA reads TGTGCCAGCAGCCTGGGGGGGGTCGAAGCTTTCTTT. Protein: CASSLGGVEAFF.